The clone carrying this TCR beta chain has just a few counts. Its antigen is still unknown. Generated by immunoSEQ multiplex PCR, the TCRdb table keeps only in-frame clones and is missing some. The sample contains about 19,000 clones, roughly 25% of which appear only once. The CDR3 is made up of 14 amino acids. Germline lookup yields CDR1 SGHRS and CDR2 YFSETQ. Trimming removed 4 bases at V and 2 bases at J, with 11 bases between. Regarding treatment: randomized to nivolumab then ipilimumab (arm A) or the reverse (arm B). No patient had prior DNA-damaging chemotherapy. This record comes from a study of sequential checkpoint blockade in melanoma. Across the whole study: Each arm's sequence ended with maintenance nivolumab. Broader study findings: PD-L1 staining and CD8+ counts, not mutational load, tracked tumor T-cell clonality. About 30 times likelier clinical benefit followed increased tumor T-cell fraction and clonality.

The source was tumor tissue (inferred from file names), collected from a patient given nivolumab and ipilimumab in sequence. The V and J genes are TRBV5-1 and TRBJ2-3; D is possibly TRBD2 (6 bases). The receptor's source is a human donor with melanoma. The CDR3 DNA is TGCGCCAGCAGCCCCTGGACTACCACAGATACGCAGTATTTT. Its translation is CASSPWTTTDTQYF.